The present T cell receptor (beta chain) was sequenced within a study of blood T cell repertoires in COVID-19 (dated by TCRdb to the early 2020s). Study-level background: Collaborator samples came from the United States, Italy and Spain and covered acute and convalescent phases of COVID-19. The material from the prospective study consisted of cDNA or gDNA derived from T cells, B-cell-depleted T cells, or PBMCs. The dataset comprised deeply sampled blood TCRbeta repertoires from subjects exposed to, actively infected with, or recovered from COVID-19. The repertoires were made available in a free public database intended to serve as a resource for research on the immune response to SARS-CoV-2. The samples were drawn from the first 160 participants of the ongoing ImmuneRACE study and from 1,254 subjects provided by 6 global collaborators. Nearly every sample came with metadata listing a de-identified subject ID, COVID-19 status, age in years and sex. Where HLA class I and class II types were available, the types were taken from metadata supplied by the sample provider, not from assay-based typing.

Taken from the germline V gene, the CDR1 and CDR2 loops are MNHEY and SVGAGI. The CDR3 holds 16 amino acids from the cysteine to the phenylalanine. The retained sequence is limited to the CDR3, 48 bases, with the frame set at the first base. Deletion took 0 bases off V and 1 base off J, with a span of 12 bases between the germline ends. TCRbeta CDR3 regions were amplified from genomic DNA using the immunoSEQ Assay, a bias-controlled multiplex PCR. In the original analysis: The number of nucleated cells in each sample was estimated from the amplification of reference gene primers within the assay. To quantify the absolute abundance of each unique TCRbeta CDR3 rearrangement, sequence reads were collapsed and filtered. For each sample, productive Simpson clonality was calculated as the square root of Simpson's diversity index across productive rearrangements. This is the immuneACCESS table as TCRdb keeps it, with only in-frame sequences that have V and J called. A part of the clones is gone; compared with another copy, unresolved V genes explain less than half, and the rest is unexplained. For V, J and clone size, that table is used; D and trimming come from the DNA. For this sample there are about 93,000 clones; around four fifths appear just once. The top ten hold 16% of the sample.

What the work shows at the level of the full study, not this receptor alone: How much clinical and demographic metadata was included differed by source and by participant, and the metadata was provided uncurated.

Each collaborating institution followed its own protocols to collect whole blood in K2EDTA tubes. Collaborator samples were shipped for TCRbeta analysis as frozen whole blood, isolated PBMCs, or DNA extracted from either sample type. With respect to this clone: This clone's antigen is unknown. It has no much larger one-base neighbor in the sample; base qualities were not kept.

Sequencing used peripheral blood. This sequence was found in a human donor in a cohort sampled during active COVID-19. The chain employs TRBV6-5 and TRBJ1-2; the D gene is perhaps TRBD1, on 6 matching bases. This receptor carries the CDR3 CASSYSFRGGNYGYTF. The sequenced DNA is TGTGCCAGCAGTTACTCTTTCAGGGGCGGTAACTATGGCTACACCTTC.